This T cell receptor beta chain was profiled in a study of blood T cell repertoires in COVID-19. Overall study context: From the United States, Italy and Spain came samples of acute and convalescent COVID-19. Nucleic acid was either cDNA or gDNA, and it came from T cells, B-cell-depleted T cells, or PBMCs.

Germline CDR1 reads MNHNS; CDR2 reads SASEGT. The CDR3 has 17 residues. V gave up 3 bases and J gave up 2 bases; unmatched junction bases: 8. In the original processing: Cell counts per sample came from amplifying reference gene primers. Using immunoSEQ multiplex PCR, the repertoire was profiled, and TCRdb retains in-frame clones only, with some absent. The DNA was the basis for D and trimming; V, J and clone size are from that table. This sample yields roughly 50,000 clones, of which over 70% are seen a single time; 14% to 15% belongs to the top ten. The chain has TRBV6-1 and TRBJ2-1; 9 nucleotides align to TRBD2. Sequencing was done on a sample of peripheral blood. This TCR was recovered from a human donor with active or convalescent COVID-19. The donor label of this sample is uncertain. The CDR3 region has the DNA TGTGCCAGCAGTGATTACTACGGGACTAGCCCCTACAATGAGCAGTTCTTC. It yields the protein CASSDYYGTSPYNEQFF.